The 13 T cell receptor beta chains in this list originate from one sample, sequenced in a study of T-cell reconstitution after alpha-beta-depleted transplantation in children. The library targeted TCRbeta and was prepared with unique molecular identifiers. One entry per CDR3 protein, called by TCRdb with MiXCR from the PCR reads. Found here are under 750,000 distinct CDR3 sequences, roughly 23% of them singletons; the top ten hold roughly an eighth. Sequenced material: PBMCs, mostly from graft donor cells, taken 360 days after TCRalphabeta/CD19-depleted stem cell transplant. The source is a boy under three years old who had a stem cell transplant for acute myeloid leukemia, so the T cells may come from the graft donor.

This clonotype was found many times. The chain couples TRBV20-1 to TRBJ1-3, with D tentatively TRBD1 (5 bases). Trimming left V 2 bases short and J 0 bases short, with 8 bases between. CDR1 and CDR2 from the germline V gene are DFQATT and SNEGSKA (reference sequence). This CDR3 comprises 14 residues. DNA for the CDR3: TGCAGTGCTAGAATTGACAGCTCTGGAAACACCATATATTTT. It encodes CSARIDSSGNTIYF.

This clonotype was detected only a few times. The gene calls are TRBV12-3 or TRBV12-4 and TRBJ2-3; TRBD1 matches at 9 bases. V was clipped by 1 base and J by 6 bases; unmatched bases: 8. The length of the CDR3 is 16 residues. CDR3 sequence (DNA): TGTGCCAGCAGTTTAGTGCCGGGACAGGGTTCGGATACGCAGTATTTT. Translating gives CASSLVPGQGSDTQYF.

At least ten counts were recorded for this clonotype. The chain has TRBV5-1 and TRBJ2-3; 12 bases map to TRBD2. Germline V gene lookup returns CDR1 SGHRS and CDR2 YFSETQ. The CDR3 sequence is 14 residues long. The V gene end was trimmed by 7 bases and the J gene end by 6 bases; junction bases not matched to a gene: 6. For the CDR3, the DNA is TGCGCCAGCGCTAGCGGGGGGGCCTTGGATACGCAGTATTTT. This encodes CASASGGALDTQYF.

This clonotype was seen only once. The V gene is TRBV6-5, the J gene TRBJ2-2, with 8 nucleotides matching TRBD2. This CDR3 comprises 19 residues. Germline V gives CDR1 MNHEY, CDR2 SVGAGI. The V gene end was trimmed by 1 base and the J gene end by 1 base; junction bases not matched to a gene: 11. The CDR3 loop is CASSYLAGGSNGNTGELFF. The CDR3 DNA sequence: TGTGCCAGCAGTTACTTGGCGGGGGGAAGTAACGGGAACACCGGGGAGCTGTTTTTT.

This clonotype was picked up a small number of times. The rearrangement joins TRBV10-3 to TRBJ2-7; D may be TRBD1 or TRBD2 (5 bases each). The germline V and J ends were trimmed by 10 bases and 2 bases, with 15 bases remaining between them. Germline CDR1 is ENHRY and CDR2 is SYGVKD. The CDR3 has 13 residues. The CDR3 region has the DNA TGTGCCACTCAGGGATCGGGAACCTACGAGCAGTACGTC. This encodes CATQGSGTYEQYV.

The sample holds many counts of this clonotype. The genes are TRBV12-3 or TRBV12-4 and TRBJ1-4; D might be TRBD1 (6 bases). This CDR3 comprises 14 residues. V lost 7 bases and J lost 6, with 15 bases in between. The CDR3 is CASTFGGRDEKLFF. The CDR3 nucleotides are TGTGCCAGCACTTTCGGGGGGCGCGATGAAAAACTGTTTTTT.

This clonotype occurred many times. The chain joins TRBV20-1 to TRBJ2-5, with 7 nucleotides matching TRBD1. The V and J ends lost 3 bases and 5 bases, in that order; junction bases with no gene match: 6. CDR3 length: 13 residues. CDR1 is DFQATT and CDR2 is SNEGSKA in the germline V gene (reference sequence). The CDR3 sequence: CSARETGTETQYF. The CDR3 coding sequence is TGCAGTGCTAGGGAGACAGGGACGGAGACCCAGTACTTC.

The V call is TRBV29-1, the J call TRBJ2-5; TRBD2 agrees at 10 bases. The CDR3 runs 15 residues. Germline V CDR1 and CDR2: SQVTM, ANQGSEA. With 1 base clipped from V and 3 bases from J, the junction kept 5 bases outside the gene matches. The CDR3 loop is CSVEGQGLAEETQYF. The CDR3 region has the DNA TGCAGCGTTGAAGGGCAAGGACTAGCGGAAGAGACCCAGTACTTC. Filled out from reference TRBV29-1 and TRBJ2-5, the complete variable domain reads SAVISQKPSRDICQRGTSLTIQCQVDSQVTMMFWYRQQPGQSLTLIATANQGSEATYESGFVIDKFPISRPNLTFSTLTVSNMSPEDSSIYLCSVEGQGLAEETQYFGPGTRLLVL.

In this sample, this clonotype turned up many times. V gene TRBV29-1 combines with J gene TRBJ1-1; D call uncertain. Germline loops: CDR1 SQVTM, CDR2 ANQGSEA. CDR3 size: 14 residues. V lost 0 bases and J 0 bases, leaving 8 bases between the germline ends. The CDR3 loop reads CSVEEAGLNTEAFF. The DNA of the CDR3 is TGCAGCGTTGAAGAGGCAGGCCTGAACACTGAAGCTTTCTTT.

This clonotype was found a few times. The chain carries TRBV4-3 and TRBJ1-5; D is possibly TRBD1 (5 bases). CDR1 and CDR2 (germline): LGHNA, YSLEER. V dropped 1 base and J dropped 2 bases, with 9 bases sitting between them. The length of the CDR3 is 15 residues. DNA for the CDR3: TGCGCCAGCAGCCAAGCCCGGGACGGCAATCAGCCCCAGCATTTT. This translates into CASSQARDGNQPQHF.

J is TRBJ2-1 and V is TRBV4-3; D unresolved. Per the germline V gene, CDR1 is LGHNA and CDR2 is YSLEER. The CDR3 spans 15 residues. V lost 3 bases and J 0 bases, leaving 9 bases between the germline ends. This CDR3 is CASSHKSSSYNEQFF. DNA of the CDR3: TGCGCCAGCAGCCATAAATCAAGCTCCTACAATGAGCAGTTCTTC.

In this sample, this clonotype turned up once. The chain recombines TRBV6-2 or TRBV6-3 with TRBJ2-5; D possibly matches TRBD1 or TRBD2 (5 bases each). Trimming took 9 bases from V and 10 from J, leaving 21 bases between them. Germline values: CDR1 MNHEY, CDR2 SVGEGT. This CDR3 spans 13 amino acids. CDR3 in amino acids: CASTYIRDGSQYF. In nucleotides, the CDR3 is TGTGCCAGTACTTATATCAGGGATGGGAGCCAGTACTTC.

The rearrangement links TRBV20-1 to TRBJ2-3; D ambiguous. V was trimmed by 6 bases and J by 1 base, leaving 11 bases between them. The CDR3 totals 13 residues. Germline V lookup: CDR1 DFQATT, CDR2 SNEGSKA (reference sequence). The CDR3 is CSAAWWGTDTQYF. The CDR3 region has the DNA TGCAGTGCAGCCTGGTGGGGCACAGATACGCAGTATTTT.